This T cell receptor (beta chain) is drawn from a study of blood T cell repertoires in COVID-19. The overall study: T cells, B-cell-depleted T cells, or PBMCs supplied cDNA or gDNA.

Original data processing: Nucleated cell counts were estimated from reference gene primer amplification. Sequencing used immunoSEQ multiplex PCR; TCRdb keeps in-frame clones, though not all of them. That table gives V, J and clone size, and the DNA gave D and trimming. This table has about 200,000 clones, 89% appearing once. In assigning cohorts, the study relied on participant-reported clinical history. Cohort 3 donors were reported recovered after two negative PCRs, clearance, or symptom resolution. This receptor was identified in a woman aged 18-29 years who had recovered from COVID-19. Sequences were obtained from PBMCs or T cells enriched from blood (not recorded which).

The CDR3 protein is CASSMAGDTSPLHF. CDR3 sequence (DNA): TGTGCCAGTAGTATGGCAGGTGATACTTCACCCCTCCACTTT. The gene calls are TRBV19 and TRBJ1-6; D is undetermined. V dropped 3 bases and J dropped 9 bases, with 12 bases sitting between them. CDR3 length equals 14 residues. From germline, CDR1 is LNHDA and CDR2 SQIVND (reference sequence).